This TCR beta chain was recorded in a study of T cell repertoires in cytomegalovirus infection. This CDR3 has 17 residues. V shed 5 bases, J shed 1 base, and the junction held 11 bases outside the gene matches. Germline assignment: CDR1 SGHTA and CDR2 FQGTGA. Each CDR3 protein gets one entry after TCRdb re-called the reads with MiXCR. Here the sample spans about 900,000 distinct CDR3 sequences, approximately 33% being singletons. In the case of this clonotype: The antigen remains undetermined.

This chain uses TRBV7-3 with TRBJ1-1; 9 bases agree with TRBD1. Sequences were derived from cultured CD8+ T cells from PBMCs, sampled from culture after CMV antigen stimulation. The receptor was isolated from a human donor in good health (CMV status not recorded). Some clones in this sample may be carry-over from other donors' samples. CDR3 DNA: TGTGCCAGCAGCGCGACCGGGACAGGGATAGGGAACACTGAAGCTTTCTTT. It translates to CASSATGTGIGNTEAFF.